The subject of this entry is one T cell receptor (beta chain). Using immunoSEQ multiplex PCR, the repertoire was profiled, and TCRdb retains in-frame clones only, with some absent. The table shows fewer than 300,000 clones, with around 90% occurring only once. The data originate from a study of blood T cell repertoires in COVID-19. Germline CDR1 is MDHEN and CDR2 is SYDVKM. This CDR3 region has 13 residues. V lost 6 bases, J lost 3 bases, and 11 bases lay in between. Sequencing was done on a sample of PBMCs or T cells enriched from blood (not recorded which). This chain links TRBV28 with TRBJ1-2; D perhaps matches TRBD1 (6 bases). This sequence originates from a woman aged 25 to 39 who had recovered from COVID-19. The CDR3 protein is CASRGAGDYGYTF. CDR3 DNA sequence: TGTGCCAGCAGAGGGGCAGGGGACTATGGCTACACCTTC.